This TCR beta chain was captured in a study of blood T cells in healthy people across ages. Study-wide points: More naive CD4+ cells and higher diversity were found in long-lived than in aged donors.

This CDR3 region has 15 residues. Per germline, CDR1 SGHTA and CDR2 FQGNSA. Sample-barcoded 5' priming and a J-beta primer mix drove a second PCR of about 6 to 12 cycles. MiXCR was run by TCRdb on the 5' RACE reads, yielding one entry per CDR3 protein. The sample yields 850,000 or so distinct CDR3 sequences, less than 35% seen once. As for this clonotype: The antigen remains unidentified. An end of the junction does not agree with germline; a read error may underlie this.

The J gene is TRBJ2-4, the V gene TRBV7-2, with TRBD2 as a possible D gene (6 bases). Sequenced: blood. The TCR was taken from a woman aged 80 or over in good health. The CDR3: CASSLNRGARHEQYF. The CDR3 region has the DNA TGCGCCAGCAGCTTGAATCGCGGGGCACGTCATGAGCAGTACTTC.